This T cell receptor (beta chain) comes out of a study of blood T cells in healthy people across ages. A J-beta primer mix and a sample-barcoded 5' primer were used in a second PCR of about 7 to 12 cycles. Each CDR3 protein gets one entry after TCRdb re-called the 5' RACE reads with MiXCR. The sample consists of roughly 1.4 million distinct CDR3 sequences, roughly 59% of them appearing once. The CDR3 contains 11 residues. The V gene end was trimmed by 4 bases and the J gene end by 11 bases; junction bases not matched to a gene: 4. CDR1 and CDR2 (germline): LGHDT, YNNKEL (reference sequence). The chain uses TRBV3-1 and TRBJ2-7, with TRBD1 matching 8 bases. Material for sequencing was blood. The receptor was derived from a man between 18 and 29 years old in good health. The CDR3 sequence is CASSPGTGEYF. The CDR3 nucleotides read TGTGCCAGCAGCCCCGGGACAGGAGAGTACTTC.